This TCR beta chain comes out of a study of shared T cell receptors in the human thymus. CDR1 is LGHNT, CDR2 FRNRAP, per germline. The CDR3 has 12 residues. With 2 bases removed from V and 6 bases from J, the gap between germline ends came to 7 bases. Produced via immunoSEQ multiplex PCR; TCRdb's table is partial and in-frame only. Of hundreds of thousands of clones in the sample, around 87% were seen once. These data also featured in a second study, about human thymus T cells. That source notes: Among unrelated individuals, related research reported thymic repertoires that overlapped highly.

This receptor was obtained from a boy in the first two years of life with a congenital heart defect. The rearrangement uses TRBV12-5 and TRBJ1-2; D is ambiguous. The sample comprised thymocytes. CDR3 residues: CASGLRDNGYTF. The CDR3 region has the DNA TGTGCTAGTGGTTTGAGAGATAATGGCTACACCTTC. The complete variable domain, with remaining parts taken from reference TRBV12-5 and TRBJ1-2, reads DARVTQTPRHKVTEMGQEVTMRCQPILGHNTVFWYRQTMMQGLELLAYFRNRAPLDDSGMPKDRFSAEMPDATLATLKIQPSEPRDSAVYFCASGLRDNGYTFGSGTRLTVV.